The present entry profiles one T cell receptor beta chain with its context. Produced via immunoSEQ multiplex PCR; TCRdb's table is partial and in-frame only. The sample shows hundreds of thousands of clones, around 88% of them seen only once. The data were taken from a study of blood T cell repertoires in COVID-19. Living in 20 to 30 US areas, the participants were between 18 and 89 years of age. Self-reported history from a screening survey and questionnaire set each donor's cohort. Germline V lookup: CDR1 LGHDT, CDR2 YNNKEL (reference sequence). V was pared by 5 bases and J by 7 bases, with 9 bases between. The CDR3 runs to 12 residues.

The sequence derives from a woman in her forties or fifties with acute COVID-19. The chain employs TRBV3-1 (or the pseudogene TRBV3-2) and TRBJ2-1, with a tentative D call TRBD1 (6 bases). Material: PBMCs or T cells enriched from blood (not recorded which). In nucleotides, the CDR3 is TGTGCCAGCAGCTCACAGGGAAATGAGCAGTTCTTC. It encodes CASSSQGNEQFF.